This TCR beta chain is drawn from a study of vaccination and CD4 T cells after COVID-19. Findings and caveats of the study: Of the reactive clones in convalescent patients, a median around 90% showed up only post-vaccination. In convalescent patients, 304 of 307 vaccine-specific clones were spike mono-reactive.

The Oncomine TCR Beta short-read assay was applied to DNA of cultured CD4+ T cells. Genomic DNA extraction was carried out from cultured CD4+ T cells. TCRdb analysed the PCR reads with MiXCR anew, one entry per CDR3 protein. The sample has 11,000 to 15,000 distinct CDR3 sequences; approximately 60% are singletons. A remark on this clonotype: Its target is not known.

The treatment here: roughly ten-day PBMC culture with coronavirus spike peptide pools or control peptides (ViraFEST assay). CDR3 size: 15 residues. V was shortened by 3 bases and J by 4 bases, with 18 bases between the two germline ends. Germline assignment: CDR1 DFQATT and CDR2 SNEGSKA (reference sequence). This TCR came from a human donor who had recovered from COVID-19. This sequence joins TRBV20-1 and TRBJ1-2; D not resolved. Sequenced input: CD4+ T cells from blood, cultured in vitro. The CDR3 coding sequence is TGCAGTGCTAGGAAGGCGGGAGGGCCGTTCTATGGCTACACCTTC. It specifies CSARKAGGPFYGYTF.